The subject of this entry is one T cell receptor beta chain. Its antigen is unknown. CDR3 size: 12 residues. The V gene lost 2 bases and the J gene lost 3 bases, with 6 bases spanning the gap. Germline assignment: CDR1 SQVTM and CDR2 ANQGSEA. The data derive from a study of CD8 T cells in Susac syndrome. It was with random hexamers that about 0.45 to 1 ug RNA was reverse transcribed. TCR beta CDR3 was amplified by immunoSEQ covering 54 Vbeta and 13 Jbeta. TCRdb recomputed calls from the immunoSEQ multiplex PCR reads with MiXCR, one row per CDR3 protein. The data hold more than 100,000 distinct CDR3 sequences, with just under 95% observed a single time. Study results and limitations: Individuals included in the TCR sequencing and HLA analysis were acknowledged by the study to be relatively few in number. Detection of Susac-specific public clones gave 15 to 20 in total CD8+ repertoires and roughly five in CD8+ TEMRA repertoires.

The sequenced material came from CD8+ T cells from PBMCs. The sequence was collected from a human donor with Susac syndrome. The J gene is TRBJ2-3, the V gene TRBV29-1; D not certain. In nucleotides, the CDR3 is TGCAGCGTTGAAATTGCGACAGATACGCAGTATTTT. The encoded protein is CSVEIATDTQYF.